This T cell receptor beta chain stems from a study of cytomegalovirus exposure and HLA in healthy donors. V lost 1 base, J lost 5 bases, and 8 bases lay in between. Germline V gene sequence: CDR1 LNHNV, CDR2 YYDKDF (reference sequence). The CDR3 runs 14 residues. On this clone itself: What it recognizes is unknown.

In the PCR, 60 Vbeta and 13 Jbeta primers were used. TCRdb's table, derived via immunoSEQ multiplex PCR, lists solely in-frame clones and lacks some. This sample has fewer than 70,000 clones, with under 85% found just once. Study-wide points: There were some V segments, including TRBV6-2 and TRBV6-3, excluded as indistinguishable. Per published reports, the classifier diagnosed cytomegalovirus status with high specificity and sensitivity.

The V and J genes are TRBV15 and TRBJ1-4; possibly TRBD1 for D (5 bases). This clonotype was sampled from a woman aged 55 to 70 in good health and CMV-seropositive. The sample comprised PBMCs. CDR3 region: CATSRGGGNEKLFF. DNA for the CDR3: TGTGCCACCAGCAGAGGGGGGGGGAATGAAAAACTGTTTTTT.